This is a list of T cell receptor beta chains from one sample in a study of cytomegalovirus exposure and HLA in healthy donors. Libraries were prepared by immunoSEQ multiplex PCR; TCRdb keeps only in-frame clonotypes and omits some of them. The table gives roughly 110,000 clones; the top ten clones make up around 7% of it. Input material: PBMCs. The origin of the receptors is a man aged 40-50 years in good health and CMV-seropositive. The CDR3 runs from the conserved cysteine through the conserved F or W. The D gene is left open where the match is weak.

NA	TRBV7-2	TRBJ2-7	TGTGCCAGCAGCCAGGCAGGGGGGTCCTACGAGCAGTACTTC	CASSQAGGSYEQYF
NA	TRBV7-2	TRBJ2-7	TGTGCCAGCAGCTTAGGGGCGCCCTCCTACGAGCAGTACTTC	CASSLGAPSYEQYF
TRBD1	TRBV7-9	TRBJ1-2	TGTGCCAGCAGCTTGGGACAGGGGGATGGCTACACCTTC	CASSLGQGDGYTF
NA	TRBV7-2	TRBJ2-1	TGTGCCAGCAGTCTAAACCTCTCCCAGGGACTCCGCCAAAAGCAGTTCTTC	CASSLNLSQGLRQKQFF
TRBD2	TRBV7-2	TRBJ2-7	TGTGCCAGCAGCCAAAGAACTAGCGCGAACGAAGCAAACTTC	CASSQRTSANEANF
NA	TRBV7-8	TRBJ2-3	TGTGCCAGCAGCTTAGTTGGAGCGACGCAGTATTTT	CASSLVGATQYF
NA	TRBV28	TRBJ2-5	TGTGCCAGCAGTTTAGCAGGGGTGGTAGAGACCCAGTACTTC	CASSLAGVVETQYF
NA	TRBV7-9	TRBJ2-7	TGTGCCAGCAGTAAGCTCAGGGGCTCCATTTGGGAGCAGTACTTC	CASSKLRGSIWEQYF
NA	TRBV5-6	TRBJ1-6	TGTGCCAGCAGCTTTGCGGGGTCCGATATTTCCCGATTTTATTCACCCCTCCACTTT	CASSFAGSDISRFYSPLHF
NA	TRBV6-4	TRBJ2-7	TGTGCCCAGCGGTCAGGGTGCGGGGTCGACGAGCAGTACTTC	CAQRSGCGVDEQYF
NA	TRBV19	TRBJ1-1	TGTGCCAGTAGTATAAAAGGACTGAAAAGAACTGAAGCTTTCTTT	CASSIKGLKRTEAFF
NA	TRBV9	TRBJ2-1	TGTGCCAGCAGCGTAGAGGATGGGGGCCCCTACAATGAGCAGTTCTTC	CASSVEDGGPYNEQFF
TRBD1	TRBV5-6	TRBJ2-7	TGTGCCAGCAGCGGGGACAGTTCCTACGAGCAGTACTTC	CASSGDSSYEQYF
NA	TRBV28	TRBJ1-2	TGTGCCAGCAGTCCCGGAGGATATGGAGGCTACACCTTC	CASSPGGYGGYTF
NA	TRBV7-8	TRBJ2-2	TGTGCCAGCAGCTTCACAGGGTGGGGGAACACCGGGGAGCTGTTTTTT	CASSFTGWGNTGELFF
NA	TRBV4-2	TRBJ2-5	TGTGCCAGCAGCCAAGGATCACTAGCAGAGACCCAGTACTTC	CASSQGSLAETQYF
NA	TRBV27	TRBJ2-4	TGTGCCAGCAGTTTAGTTGCGGCCAAAAACATTCAGTACTTC	CASSLVAAKNIQYF
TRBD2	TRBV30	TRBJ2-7	TGTGCCTGGAGTCCGTGGGAGGGCCTACCCGGGCAGTACTTC	CAWSPWEGLPGQYF
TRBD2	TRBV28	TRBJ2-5	TGTGCCAGCAGTCCAGGACTAGCGGGAGAGACCCAGTACTTC	CASSPGLAGETQYF
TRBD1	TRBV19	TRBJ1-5	TGTGCCAGTAGTCCCGACAGGGTTCAGCCCCAGCATTTT	CASSPDRVQPQHF
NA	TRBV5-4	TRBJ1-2	TGTGCCAGCAGCTCATTGACAGAGACCTATGGCTACACCTTC	CASSSLTETYGYTF
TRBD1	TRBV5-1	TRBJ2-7	TGCGCCAGCAGCGTGTGGGACAGGGGTTCCTACGAGCAGTACTTC	CASSVWDRGSYEQYF
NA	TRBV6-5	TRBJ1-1	TGTGCCAGCAGACGCCAGGGGGAAGCTTTCTTT	CASRRQGEAFF
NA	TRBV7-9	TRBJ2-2	TGTGCCAGCAGCTTAGCAGGGGGTTACACCGGGGAGCTGTTTTTT	CASSLAGGYTGELFF
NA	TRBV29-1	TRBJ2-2	TGCAGCGTTGAGACTCGGCCGACCGGGGAGCTGTTTTTT	CSVETRPTGELFF
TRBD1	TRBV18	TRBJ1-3	TGTGCCAGCTCACTGGGACAGGGGGCGAGTGGAAACACCATATATTTT	CASSLGQGASGNTIYF
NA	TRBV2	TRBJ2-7	TGTGCCAGCAGCACCCCAGGGGAACAGGCATACTCCTACGAGCAGTACTTC	CASSTPGEQAYSYEQYF
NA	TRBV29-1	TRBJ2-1	TGCAGCGTTGTGAGCGTCTCCTACAATGAGCAGTTCTTC	CSVVSVSYNEQFF
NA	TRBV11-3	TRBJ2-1	TGTGCCAGCAGCCGTTCGACAGTAGCCTACAATGAGCAGTTCTTC	CASSRSTVAYNEQFF
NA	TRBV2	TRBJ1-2	TGTGCCAGCAGTGAAGTTCGGTTGACCCAGGATAACTATGGCTACACCTTC	CASSEVRLTQDNYGYTF
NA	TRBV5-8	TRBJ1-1	TGTGCCAGCAGCCCCGAGGACAGATTTGAAGCTTTCTTT	CASSPEDRFEAFF
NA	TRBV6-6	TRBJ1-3	TGTGCCAGCAGTTACCTACAGGGCCCTGGAAACACCATATATTTT	CASSYLQGPGNTIYF
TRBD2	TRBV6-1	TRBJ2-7	TGTGCCGCGGCCATAGCGGGAGCTTACGAGCAGTACTTC	CAAAIAGAYEQYF
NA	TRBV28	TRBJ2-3	TGTGCCAGCAGTTTCTCGGCGGGAACAGATACGCAGTATTTT	CASSFSAGTDTQYF
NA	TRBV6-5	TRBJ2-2	TGTGCCAGCGTACGGTCTCAAAACACCGGGGAGCTGTTTTTT	CASVRSQNTGELFF
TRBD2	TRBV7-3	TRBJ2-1	TGTGCCAGCAGCTTGGGGACTAAACGAGTTTACAATGAGCAGTTCTTC	CASSLGTKRVYNEQFF
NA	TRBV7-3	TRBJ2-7	TGTGCCAGCAGCTTAACGCGCGGGGCGGCCTACGAGCAGTACTTC	CASSLTRGAAYEQYF
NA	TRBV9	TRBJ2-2	TGTGCCAGCAGCGTACTTCCCCCAACCGGGATTCAGAGCGGGGAGCTGTTTTTT	CASSVLPPTGIQSGELFF
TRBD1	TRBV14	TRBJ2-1	TGTGCCAGCAGCCAAGTTTTGATAGAGGACAGGGCGTACAATGAGCAGTTCTTC	CASSQVLIEDRAYNEQFF
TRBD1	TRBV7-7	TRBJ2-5	TGTGCTAGCAGCTTAAAGGGGGCGTTTGGCGAGACCCAGTACTTC	CASSLKGAFGETQYF
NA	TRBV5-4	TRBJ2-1	TGTGCCAGCAGCCGGGGAAGGGCGTCTCCATCTTACAATGAGCAGTTCTTC	CASSRGRASPSYNEQFF
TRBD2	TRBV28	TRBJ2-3	TGTGCCAGCCTAACTAGCGGGATTTCGGAAGATACGCAGTATTTT	CASLTSGISEDTQYF
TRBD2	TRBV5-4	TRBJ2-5	TGTGCCAGCAGCAGAAGGACTAGCGCGGTGGAGACCCAGTACTTC	CASSRRTSAVETQYF
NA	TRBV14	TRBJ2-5	TGTGCCAGCAGCCAAGATTTACAGTCCGGGACCCAGTACTTC	CASSQDLQSGTQYF
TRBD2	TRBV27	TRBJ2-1	TGTGCCAGCATTCCCGTCGCGGGAGCCCACAATGAGCAGTTCTTC	CASIPVAGAHNEQFF
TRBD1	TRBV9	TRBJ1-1	TGTGCCAGCAGCGGAGCTCATACCGGGACAGGGAGCACTGAAGCTTTCTTT	CASSGAHTGTGSTEAFF
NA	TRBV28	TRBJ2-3	TGTGCCAGCAGCCCACAAGCGTATACGCAGTATTTT	CASSPQAYTQYF
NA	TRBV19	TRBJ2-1	TGTGCCACCCGGGGCTCCTACAATGAGCAGTTCTTC	CATRGSYNEQFF
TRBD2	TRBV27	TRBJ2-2	TGTGCCAGCAGTTTATTTACTAGCGGGACCGGGGAGCTATTTTTT	CASSLFTSGTGELFF
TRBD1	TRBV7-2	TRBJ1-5	TGTGCCAGCAGCTTAGAGGGGGCTGGCAATCAGCCCCAGCATTTT	CASSLEGAGNQPQHF
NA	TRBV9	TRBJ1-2	TGTGCCAGTCAAACACAGAATGGCTACACCTTC	CASQTQNGYTF
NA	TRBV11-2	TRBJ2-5	TGTGCCAGCAGCCGAGGGACTCTAGAGACCCAGTACTTC	CASSRGTLETQYF
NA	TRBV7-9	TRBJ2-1	TGTGCCAGCAGCCCCGGGTATGAGCAGTTCTTC	CASSPGYEQFF
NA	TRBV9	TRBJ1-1	TGTGCCAGCAGTGCGAACTCCGGGACACTTCCGAGCACTGAAGCTTTCTTT	CASSANSGTLPSTEAFF
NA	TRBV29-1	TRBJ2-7	TGCAGCGTAAGGGGGTCCCAGGGGAACTACGAGCAGTACTTC	CSVRGSQGNYEQYF
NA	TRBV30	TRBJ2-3	TGTGCCTGGAGTGAAAGCCGTCGGTTCAACTCTAGCACAGATACGCAGTATTTT	CAWSESRRFNSSTDTQYF
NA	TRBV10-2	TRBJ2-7	TGCGCCAGCAGTTACGACACCACCTTTAGCGAGCAGTACTTC	CASSYDTTFSEQYF